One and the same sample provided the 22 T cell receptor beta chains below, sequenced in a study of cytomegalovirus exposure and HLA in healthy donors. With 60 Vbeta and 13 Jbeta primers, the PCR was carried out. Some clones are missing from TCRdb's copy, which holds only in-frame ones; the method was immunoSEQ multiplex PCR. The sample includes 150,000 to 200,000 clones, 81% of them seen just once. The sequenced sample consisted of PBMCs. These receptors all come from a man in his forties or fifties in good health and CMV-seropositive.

CDR3 region: CASSAIENSPLHF. CDR3 coding DNA: TGTGCCAGCAGTGCCATAGAAAATTCACCCCTCCACTTT. This rearrangement joins TRBV7-9 to TRBJ1-6; D is uncertain. V was shortened by 6 bases and J by 7 bases, with 10 bases between the two germline ends. The CDR3 extends over 13 amino acids. Germline-derived CDR1 and CDR2 are SEHNR and FQNEAQ (reference sequence).

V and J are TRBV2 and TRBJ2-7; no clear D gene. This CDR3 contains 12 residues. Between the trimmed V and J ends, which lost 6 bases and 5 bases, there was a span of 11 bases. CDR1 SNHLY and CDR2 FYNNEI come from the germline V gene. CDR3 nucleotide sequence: TGTGCCAGCAGCACGGGTTTCCACGAGCAGTACTTC. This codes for CASSTGFHEQYF.

The CDR3 protein is CASSPYQETQYF. CDR3 coding DNA: TGTGCCAGCAGCCCGTACCAAGAGACCCAGTACTTC. This chain joins TRBV7-2 and TRBJ2-5; unclear D gene. The CDR3 sequence is 12 residues long. Germline-derived CDR1 and CDR2 are SGHTA and FQGNSA. V lost 5 bases, J lost 0 bases, and 4 bases lay in between.

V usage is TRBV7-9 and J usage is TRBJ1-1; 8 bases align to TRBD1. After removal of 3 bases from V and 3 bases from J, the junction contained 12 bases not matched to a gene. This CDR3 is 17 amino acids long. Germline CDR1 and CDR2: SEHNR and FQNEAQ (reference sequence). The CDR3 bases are TGTGCCAGCAGCTTGGGGACAGGATCCCTTTGGGACACTGAAGCTTTCTTT. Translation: CASSLGTGSLWDTEAFF.

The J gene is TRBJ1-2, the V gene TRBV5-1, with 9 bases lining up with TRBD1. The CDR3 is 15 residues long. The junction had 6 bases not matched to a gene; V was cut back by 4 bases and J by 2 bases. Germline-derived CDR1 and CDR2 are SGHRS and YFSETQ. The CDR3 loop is CASSIRDRDNYGYTF. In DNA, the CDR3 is TGCGCCAGCAGCATACGGGACAGGGACAACTATGGCTACACCTTC.

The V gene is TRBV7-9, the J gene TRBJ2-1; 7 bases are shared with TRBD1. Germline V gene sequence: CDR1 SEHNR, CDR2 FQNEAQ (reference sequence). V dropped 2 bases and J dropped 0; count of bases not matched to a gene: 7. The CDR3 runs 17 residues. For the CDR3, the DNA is TGTGCCAGCAGCTTAACAGGGGACCCCACCTCCTACAATGAGCAGTTCTTC. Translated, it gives CASSLTGDPTSYNEQFF.

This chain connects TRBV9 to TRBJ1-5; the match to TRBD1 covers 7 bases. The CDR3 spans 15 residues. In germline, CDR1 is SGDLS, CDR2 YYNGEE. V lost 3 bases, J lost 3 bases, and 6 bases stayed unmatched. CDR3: CASSAEGAFNQPQHF. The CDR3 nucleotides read TGTGCCAGCAGCGCGGAGGGGGCTTTCAATCAGCCCCAGCATTTT. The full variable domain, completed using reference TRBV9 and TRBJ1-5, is DSGVTQTPKHLITATGQRVTLRCSPRSGDLSVYWYQQSLDQGLQFLIQYYNGEERAKGNILERFSAQQFPDLHSELNLSSLELGDSALYFCASSAEGAFNQPQHFGDGTRLSIL.

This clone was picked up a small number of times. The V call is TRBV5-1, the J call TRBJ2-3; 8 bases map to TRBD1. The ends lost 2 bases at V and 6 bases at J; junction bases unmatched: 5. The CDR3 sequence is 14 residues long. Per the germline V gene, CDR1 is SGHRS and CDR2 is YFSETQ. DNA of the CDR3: TGCGCCAGCAGCTTCGACAGGGGTGTGGATACGCAGTATTTT. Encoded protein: CASSFDRGVDTQYF. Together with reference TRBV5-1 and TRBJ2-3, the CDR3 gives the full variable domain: KAGVTQTPRYLIKTRGQQVTLSCSPISGHRSVSWYQQTPGQGLQFLFEYFSETQRNKGNFPGRFSGRQFSNSRSEMNVSTLELGDSALYLCASSFDRGVDTQYFGPGTRLTVL.

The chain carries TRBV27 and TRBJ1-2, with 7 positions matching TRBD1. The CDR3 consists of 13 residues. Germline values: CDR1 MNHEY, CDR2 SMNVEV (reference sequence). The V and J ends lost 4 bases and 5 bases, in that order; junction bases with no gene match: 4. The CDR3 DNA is TGTGCCAGCAGTTATCGACAGGGTTATGGCTACACCTTC. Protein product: CASSYRQGYGYTF.

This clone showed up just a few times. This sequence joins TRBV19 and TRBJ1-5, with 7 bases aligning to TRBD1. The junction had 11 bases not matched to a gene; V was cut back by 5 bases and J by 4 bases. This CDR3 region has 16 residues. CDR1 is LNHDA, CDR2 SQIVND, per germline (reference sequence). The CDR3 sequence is CASSQRAGQRNQPQHF. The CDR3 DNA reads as TGTGCCAGTAGTCAAAGGGCGGGACAGAGAAATCAGCCCCAGCATTTT.

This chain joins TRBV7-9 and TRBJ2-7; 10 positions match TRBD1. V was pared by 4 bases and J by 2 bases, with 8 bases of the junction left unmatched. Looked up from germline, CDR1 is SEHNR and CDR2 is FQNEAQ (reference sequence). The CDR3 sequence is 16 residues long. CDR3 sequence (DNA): TGTGCCAGCAGCTCCCCCGGGACAGGGGACCCCTACGAGCAGTACTTC. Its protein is CASSSPGTGDPYEQYF.

The CDR3 nucleotides are TGTGCCAGCAGCTTAGGAGCAGGGGGAGGTGAGCAGTTCTTC. It translates to CASSLGAGGGEQFF. This chain joins TRBV7-9 and TRBJ2-1; possibly TRBD1 for D (7 bases). V gave up 1 base and J gave up 9 bases, with 13 bases separating them. This CDR3 is 14 amino acids long. In germline, CDR1 is SEHNR, CDR2 FQNEAQ (reference sequence).

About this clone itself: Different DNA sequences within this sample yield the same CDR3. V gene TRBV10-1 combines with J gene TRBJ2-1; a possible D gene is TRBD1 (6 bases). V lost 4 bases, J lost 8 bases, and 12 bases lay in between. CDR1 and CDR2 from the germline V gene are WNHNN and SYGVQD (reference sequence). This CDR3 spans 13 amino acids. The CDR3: CASSGGGGYEQFF. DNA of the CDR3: TGCGCCAGCAGTGGTGGTGGGGGCTATGAGCAGTTCTTC.

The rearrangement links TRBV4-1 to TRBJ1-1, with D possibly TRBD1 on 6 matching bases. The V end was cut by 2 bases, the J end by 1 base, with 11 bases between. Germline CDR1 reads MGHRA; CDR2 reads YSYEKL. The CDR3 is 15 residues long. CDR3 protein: CASSQTGRGNTEAFF. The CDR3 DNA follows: TGCGCCAGCAGCCAAACAGGGAGGGGGAACACTGAAGCTTTCTTT.

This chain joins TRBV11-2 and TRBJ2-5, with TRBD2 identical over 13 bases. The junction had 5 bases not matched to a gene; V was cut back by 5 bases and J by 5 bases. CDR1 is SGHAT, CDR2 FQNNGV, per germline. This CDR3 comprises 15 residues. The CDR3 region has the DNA TGTGCCAGCAGCCTTGGACTAGCGGGAGTGGAGACCCAGTACTTC. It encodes CASSLGLAGVETQYF.

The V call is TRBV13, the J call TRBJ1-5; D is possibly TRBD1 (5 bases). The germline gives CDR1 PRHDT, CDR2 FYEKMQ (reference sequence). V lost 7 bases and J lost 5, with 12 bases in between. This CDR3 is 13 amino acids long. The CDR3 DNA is TGTGCCAGCACCGCGGGAGGGGATCAGCCCCAGCATTTT. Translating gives CASTAGGDQPQHF. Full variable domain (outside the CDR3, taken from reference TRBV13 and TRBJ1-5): AAGVIQSPRHLIKEKRETATLKCYPIPRHDTVYWYQQGPGQDPQFLISFYEKMQSDKGSIPDRFSAQQFSDYHSELNMSSLELGDSALYFCASTAGGDQPQHFGDGTRLSIL.

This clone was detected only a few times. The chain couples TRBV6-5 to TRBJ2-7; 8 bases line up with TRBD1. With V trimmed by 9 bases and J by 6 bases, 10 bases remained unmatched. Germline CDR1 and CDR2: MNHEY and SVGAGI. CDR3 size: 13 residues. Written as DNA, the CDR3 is TGTGCCAGTGGACGTAGACAGGGGTTCGAGCAGTACTTC. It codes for CASGRRQGFEQYF.

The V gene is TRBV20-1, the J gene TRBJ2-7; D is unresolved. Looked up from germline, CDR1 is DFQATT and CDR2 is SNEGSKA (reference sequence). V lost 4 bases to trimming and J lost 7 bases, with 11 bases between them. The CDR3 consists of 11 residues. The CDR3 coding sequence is TGCAGTGCTAAAACTTCTCCGGAGCAGTACTTC. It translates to CSAKTSPEQYF.

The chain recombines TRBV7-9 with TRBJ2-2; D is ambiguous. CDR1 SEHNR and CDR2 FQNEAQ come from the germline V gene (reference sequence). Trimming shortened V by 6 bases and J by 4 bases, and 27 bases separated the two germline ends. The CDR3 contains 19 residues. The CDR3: CASRDFEATEPERTGELFF. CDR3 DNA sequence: TGTGCCAGCAGGGATTTCGAAGCGACTGAACCTGAACGCACCGGGGAGCTGTTTTTT.

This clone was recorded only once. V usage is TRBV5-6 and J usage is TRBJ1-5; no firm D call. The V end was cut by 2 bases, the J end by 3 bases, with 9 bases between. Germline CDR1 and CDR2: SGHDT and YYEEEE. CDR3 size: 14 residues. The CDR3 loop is CASSLGSFNQPQHF. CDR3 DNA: TGTGCCAGCAGCTTAGGTAGCTTCAATCAGCCCCAGCATTTT. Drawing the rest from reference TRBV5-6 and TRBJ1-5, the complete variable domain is DAGVTQSPTHLIKTRGQQVTLRCSPKSGHDTVSWYQQALGQGPQFIFQYYEEEERQRGNFPDRFSGHQFPNYSSELNVNALLLGDSALYLCASSLGSFNQPQHFGDGTRLSIL.

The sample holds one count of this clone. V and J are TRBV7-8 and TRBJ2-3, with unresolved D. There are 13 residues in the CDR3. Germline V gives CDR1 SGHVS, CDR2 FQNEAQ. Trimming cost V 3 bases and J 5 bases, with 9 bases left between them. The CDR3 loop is CASSFGSKDTQYF. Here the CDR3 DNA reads TGTGCCAGCAGCTTCGGTAGTAAAGATACGCAGTATTTT.

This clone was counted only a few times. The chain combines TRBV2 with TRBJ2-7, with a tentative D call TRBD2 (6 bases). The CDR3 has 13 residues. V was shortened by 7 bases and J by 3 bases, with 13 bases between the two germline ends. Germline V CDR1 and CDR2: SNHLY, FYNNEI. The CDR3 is CASKDGSGYEQYF. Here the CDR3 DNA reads TGTGCCAGCAAAGACGGGAGCGGCTACGAGCAGTACTTC.